Following are 3 T cell receptor beta chains from one sample sequenced in a study of PD-1 blockade in classical Hodgkin lymphoma. Time point described: cycle 4 day 1 (C4D1), after more than 5 weeks of nivolumab. Every single patient, without exception, relapsed after autologous stem cell transplantation, and brentuximab vedotin exposure varied. The study purified CD4+ T cells from thawed PBMCs using magnetic negative selection. Method: immunoSEQ multiplex PCR; TCRdb's copy keeps in-frame clones and lacks some. The sample lists some 30,000 clones, 90% to 95% seen once, with 0.25% to 0.35% in the top ten. Sequences were derived from CD4+ T cells from blood, sampled before the fourth cycle of nivolumab. These receptors were collected from a human donor with classical Hodgkin lymphoma.

This rearrangement joins TRBV9 to TRBJ2-3; the D call may be TRBD1 or TRBD2 (5 bases each). The CDR3 consists of 15 residues. The germline V and J ends were trimmed by 4 bases and 2 bases, with 14 bases remaining between them. From germline, CDR1 is SGDLS and CDR2 YYNGEE. The CDR3 region is CASSPRDRPTDTQYF. CDR3 in DNA: TGTGCCAGCAGCCCCCGGGACCGCCCCACAGATACGCAGTATTTT.

The chain employs TRBV10-3 and TRBJ2-1; D may correspond to TRBD1 or TRBD2 (6 bases each). V lost 6 bases, J lost 9 bases, and 15 bases lay in between. CDR3 length: 13 residues. Germline-derived CDR1 and CDR2 are ENHRY and SYGVKD. The CDR3, as DNA: TGTGCCATCAGAGGAGGGGGAGCGGCTGAGCAGTTCTTC. Its protein product is CAIRGGGAAEQFF.

The chain couples TRBV19 to TRBJ1-2; a weak D match, TRBD1 (5 bases). The CDR3 spans 15 residues. Trimming cost V 4 bases and J 4 bases, with 16 bases left between them. Germline lookup yields CDR1 LNHDA and CDR2 SQIVND (reference sequence). In DNA, the CDR3 is TGTGCCAGTAGTAGATCGGGGGGTCAAACCTATGGCTACACCTTC. The encoded protein is CASSRSGGQTYGYTF.